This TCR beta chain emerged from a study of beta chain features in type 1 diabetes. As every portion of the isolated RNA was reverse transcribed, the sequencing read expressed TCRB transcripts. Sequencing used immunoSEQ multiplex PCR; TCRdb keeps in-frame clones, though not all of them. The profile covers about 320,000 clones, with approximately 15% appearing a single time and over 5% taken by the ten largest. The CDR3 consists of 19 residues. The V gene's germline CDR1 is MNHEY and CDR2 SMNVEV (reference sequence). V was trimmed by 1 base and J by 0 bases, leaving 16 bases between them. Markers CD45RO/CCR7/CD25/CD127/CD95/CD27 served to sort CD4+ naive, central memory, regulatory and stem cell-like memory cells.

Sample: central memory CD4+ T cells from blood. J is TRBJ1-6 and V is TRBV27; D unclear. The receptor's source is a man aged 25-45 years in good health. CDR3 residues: CASSLFSGGENSYNSPLHF. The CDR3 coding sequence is TGTGCCAGCAGTTTATTCTCAGGTGGGGAAAACTCCTATAATTCACCCCTCCACTTT.